This entry concerns a single T cell receptor (beta chain). TCRdb keeps only in-frame clones here, not all; method: immunoSEQ multiplex PCR. The data contain tens of thousands of clones, around 70% of them singletons. This specimen belongs to a study of blood T cell repertoires in COVID-19. Study summary: T cells, B-cell-depleted T cells, or PBMCs provided the cDNA or gDNA that served as material.

Germline V gives CDR1 MGHRA, CDR2 YSYEKL. This CDR3 spans 17 amino acids. The J segment lost 5 bases and the V segment lost 4 bases, leaving 11 bases of the junction unmatched. V gene TRBV4-1 combines with J gene TRBJ2-2; 9 bases are a match to TRBD2. The sequencing input was peripheral blood. The clonotype comes from a woman aged 50 to 65 with active or convalescent COVID-19. DNA of the CDR3: TGCGCCAGCAGCCGACAGGGCTCTAGCGGGACAACCGGGGAGCTGTTTTTT. It translates to CASSRQGSSGTTGELFF.